This T cell receptor (beta chain) emerged from a study of breast tumors, draining lymph nodes, adjacent tissues. General study findings and limits: Tumors had less TCR diversity than lymph nodes, more than nontumor tissue. Luminal-like breast cancer showed significantly higher tumor–nontumor repertoire similarity than basal-like.

This clonotype was recorded many times. Its antigen is not known. TCRdb reanalysed the multiplex PCR reads using MiXCR and keeps one entry per CDR3 protein. The sample has some 38,000 distinct CDR3 sequences, 36% seen once. V lost 6 bases to trimming and J lost 2 bases, with 16 bases between them. This CDR3 spans 15 amino acids. CDR1 is SNHLY, CDR2 FYNNEI, per germline. Sequenced: breast tumor tissue. The V call is TRBV2, the J call TRBJ1-2; D perhaps matches TRBD1 (5 bases). This TCR came from a female donor with breast cancer. Some clones in this sample may be carry-over from other donors' samples. The CDR3 DNA reads TGTGCCAGCAGCGGTACGAGGACAATGAACTATGGCTACACCTTC. This translates into CASSGTRTMNYGYTF.